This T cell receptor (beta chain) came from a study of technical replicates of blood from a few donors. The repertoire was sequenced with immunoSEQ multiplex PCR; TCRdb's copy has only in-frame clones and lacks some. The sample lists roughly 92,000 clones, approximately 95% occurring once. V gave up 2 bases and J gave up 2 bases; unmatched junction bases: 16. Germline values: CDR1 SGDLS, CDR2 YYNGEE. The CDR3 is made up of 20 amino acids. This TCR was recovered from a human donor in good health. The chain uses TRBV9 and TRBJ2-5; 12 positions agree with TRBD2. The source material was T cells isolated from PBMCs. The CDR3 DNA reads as TGTGCCAGCAGCGTGAGGGGGACAGGGTGGACTAGCGGGAAACAAGAGACCCAGTACTTC. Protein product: CASSVRGTGWTSGKQETQYF.